This T cell receptor beta chain was obtained from a study of T cells in localized non-small cell lung cancer. Overall study findings and caveats: Appearances in adjacent lung were noted for a median approximately 50 of the top 100 tumor clones.

This clone turned up a few times. The antigen remains undetermined. Method: immunoSEQ multiplex PCR; TCRdb's copy keeps in-frame clones and lacks some. The sample consists of about 39,000 clones, roughly three quarters of them appearing once. V was pared by 6 bases and J by 6 bases, with 13 bases of the junction left unmatched. Looked up from germline, CDR1 is MNHEY and CDR2 is SVGAGI. This CDR3 contains 15 residues. This specimen was PBMCs, taken before any cancer treatment. The sequence came from a woman aged 35 to 70 with stage II squamous cell lung carcinoma. The chain has TRBV6-5 and TRBJ2-5; 7 positions agree with TRBD2. Written as DNA, the CDR3 is TGTGCCAGCAGCTTAGCGGGCCCGCCGGTGCAGACCCAGTACTTC. It translates to CASSLAGPPVQTQYF.